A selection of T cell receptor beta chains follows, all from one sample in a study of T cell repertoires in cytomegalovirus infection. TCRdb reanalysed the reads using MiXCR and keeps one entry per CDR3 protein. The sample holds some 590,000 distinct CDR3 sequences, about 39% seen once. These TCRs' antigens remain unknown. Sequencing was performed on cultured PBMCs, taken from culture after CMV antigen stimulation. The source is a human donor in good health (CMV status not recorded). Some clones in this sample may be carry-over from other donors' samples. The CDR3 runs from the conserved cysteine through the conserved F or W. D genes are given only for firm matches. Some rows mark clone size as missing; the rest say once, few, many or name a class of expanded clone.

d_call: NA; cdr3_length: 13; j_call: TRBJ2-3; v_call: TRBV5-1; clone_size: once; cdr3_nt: TGCGCCAGCAGCTTGGGACAGGATGATACGCAGTATTTT; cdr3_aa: CASSLGQDDTQYF
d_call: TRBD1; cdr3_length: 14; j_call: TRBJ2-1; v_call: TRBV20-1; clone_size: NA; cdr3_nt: TGCAGTGCTAGAGGAACAGGGGCCTACAATGAGCAGTTCTTC; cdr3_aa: CSARGTGAYNEQFF
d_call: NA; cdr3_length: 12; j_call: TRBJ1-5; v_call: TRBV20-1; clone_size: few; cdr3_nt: TGCAGTGCTAGCAGGATGTGGCAGCCCCAGCATTTT; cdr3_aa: CSASRMWQPQHF
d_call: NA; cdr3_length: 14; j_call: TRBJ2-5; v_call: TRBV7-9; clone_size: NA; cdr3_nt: TGTGCCAGCAGCCACCGGGCCAACCAAGAGACCCAGTACTTC; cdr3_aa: CASSHRANQETQYF
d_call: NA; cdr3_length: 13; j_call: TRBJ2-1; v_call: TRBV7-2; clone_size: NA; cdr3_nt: TGTGCCAGCAGCAAGGGGCCCTACAATGAGCAGTTCTTC; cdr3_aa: CASSKGPYNEQFF
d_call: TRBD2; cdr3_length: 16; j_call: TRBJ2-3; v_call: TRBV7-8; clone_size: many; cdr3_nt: TGTGCCAGCAATGCCGGGACTAGCTGGGGCACAGATACGCAGTATTTT; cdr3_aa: CASNAGTSWGTDTQYF
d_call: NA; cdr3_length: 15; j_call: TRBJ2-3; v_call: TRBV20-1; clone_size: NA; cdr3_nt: TGCAGTGCCACTAAAGACAGACTCGAATCAGATACGCAGTATTTT; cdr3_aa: CSATKDRLESDTQYF
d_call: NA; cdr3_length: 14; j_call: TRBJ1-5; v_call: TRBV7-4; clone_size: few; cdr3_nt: TGTGCCAGCAGCTTAGAGACAAGCAATCAGCCCCAGCATTTT; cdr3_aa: CASSLETSNQPQHF
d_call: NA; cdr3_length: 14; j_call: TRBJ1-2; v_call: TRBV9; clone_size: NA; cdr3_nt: TGTGCCAGCAGCGTAGACTCCCGATCCTATGGCTACACCTTC; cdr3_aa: CASSVDSRSYGYTF
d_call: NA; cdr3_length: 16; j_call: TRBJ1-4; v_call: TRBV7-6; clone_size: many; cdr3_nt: TGTGCCAGCAGCTTAGTAACTGGGGCAACTAATGAAAAACTGTTTTTT; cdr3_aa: CASSLVTGATNEKLFF
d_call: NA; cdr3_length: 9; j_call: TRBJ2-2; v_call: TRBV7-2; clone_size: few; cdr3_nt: TGTGCCAGCGGATATCTTGGGGATTTT; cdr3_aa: CASGYLGDF
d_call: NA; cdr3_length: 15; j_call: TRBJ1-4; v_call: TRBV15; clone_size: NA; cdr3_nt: TGTGCCACCAGCAGAGAAGGGCAGGGGAATGAAAAACTGTTTTTT; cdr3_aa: CATSREGQGNEKLFF
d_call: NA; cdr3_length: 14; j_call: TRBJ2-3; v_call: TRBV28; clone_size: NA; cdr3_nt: TGTGCCAGCAGTCCCTCGGCGAGGTGGGATACGCAGTATTTT; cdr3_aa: CASSPSARWDTQYF
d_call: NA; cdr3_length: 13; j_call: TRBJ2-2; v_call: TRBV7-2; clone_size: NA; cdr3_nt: TGTGCCAGCAGCCTGACTCCGGGGAGGGAGCTGTTTTTT; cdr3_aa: CASSLTPGRELFF
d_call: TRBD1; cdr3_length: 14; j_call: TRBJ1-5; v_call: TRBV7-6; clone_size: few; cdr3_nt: TGTGCCAGCAGCGCGGCGGCAGGGGGACAGCCCCAGCATTTT; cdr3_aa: CASSAAAGGQPQHF
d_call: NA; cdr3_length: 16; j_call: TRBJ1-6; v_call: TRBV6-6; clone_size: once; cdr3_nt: TGTGCCACCCTTGATATACAACAGGCGAGAATGACACCCCTCCACTTT; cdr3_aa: CATLDIQQARMTPLHF
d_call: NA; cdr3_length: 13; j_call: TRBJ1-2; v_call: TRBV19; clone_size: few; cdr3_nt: TGTGCCAGTAGGGAGACACCGAACTATGGCTACACCTTC; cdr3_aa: CASRETPNYGYTF
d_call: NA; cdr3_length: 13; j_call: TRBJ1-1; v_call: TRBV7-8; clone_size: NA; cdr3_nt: TGTGCCAGCAGCTGGTGGAGGAACACTGAAGCTTTCTTT; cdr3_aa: CASSWWRNTEAFF
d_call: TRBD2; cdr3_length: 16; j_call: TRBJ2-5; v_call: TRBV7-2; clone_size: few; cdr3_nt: TGTGCCAGCAGCCGACTAGCGGGGCAGACGCGGGAGACCCAGTACTTC; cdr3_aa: CASSRLAGQTRETQYF
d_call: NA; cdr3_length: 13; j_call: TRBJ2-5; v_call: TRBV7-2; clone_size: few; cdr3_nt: TGTGCCAGCAGCTTTTTAGCGGAAGAGACCCAGTACTTC; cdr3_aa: CASSFLAEETQYF
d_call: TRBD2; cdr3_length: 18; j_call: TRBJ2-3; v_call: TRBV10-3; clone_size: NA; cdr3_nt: TGTGCCATCAGAGGGGCCCCTGGTGAGCGGGGGGCCACAGATACGCAGTATTTT; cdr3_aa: CAIRGAPGERGATDTQYF
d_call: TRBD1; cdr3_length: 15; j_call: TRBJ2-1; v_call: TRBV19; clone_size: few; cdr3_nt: TGTGCCAGTAGGTATGGGACAGGGGATTACAATGAGCAGTTCTTC; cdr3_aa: CASRYGTGDYNEQFF
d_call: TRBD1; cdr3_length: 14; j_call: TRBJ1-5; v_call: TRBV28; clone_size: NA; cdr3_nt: TGTGCCAGCAGCCTGGACAGGGAGGATCAGCCCCAGCATTTT; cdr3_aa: CASSLDREDQPQHF
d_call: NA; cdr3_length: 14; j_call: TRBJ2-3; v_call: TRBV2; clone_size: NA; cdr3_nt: TGTGCCAGCAGTGTACTCTTGGGGACGGATACGCAGTATTTT; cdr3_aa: CASSVLLGTDTQYF
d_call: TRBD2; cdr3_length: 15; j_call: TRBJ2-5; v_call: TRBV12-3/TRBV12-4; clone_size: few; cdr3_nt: TGTGCCAGCAGTCCCGGGAGCGGGAGCTCGGAGACCCAGTACTTC; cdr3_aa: CASSPGSGSSETQYF
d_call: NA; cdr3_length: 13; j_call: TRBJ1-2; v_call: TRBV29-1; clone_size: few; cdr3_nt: TGCAGCGCTCCGGTCGCGGGTTCGGGAGGCTACACCTTC; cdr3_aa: CSAPVAGSGGYTF
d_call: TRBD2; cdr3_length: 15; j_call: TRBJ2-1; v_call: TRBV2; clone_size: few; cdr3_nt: TGTGCCAGCAGGGGTGCGGGACTAGCGGGTAATGAGCAGTTCTTC; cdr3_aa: CASRGAGLAGNEQFF
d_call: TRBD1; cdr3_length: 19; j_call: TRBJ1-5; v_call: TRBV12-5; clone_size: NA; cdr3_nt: TGTGCTAGTGGTTTGGTACTAGGACAGGGACAAAATAGCAATCAGCCCCAGCATTTT; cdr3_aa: CASGLVLGQGQNSNQPQHF
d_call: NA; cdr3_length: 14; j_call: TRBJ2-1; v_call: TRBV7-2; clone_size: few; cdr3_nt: TGTGCCAGCAGCTCCGTACGGGTGGTCGATGAGCAGTTCTTC; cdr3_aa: CASSSVRVVDEQFF
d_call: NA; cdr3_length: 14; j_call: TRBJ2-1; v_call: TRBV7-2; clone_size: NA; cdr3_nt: TGTGCCAGCAGCTTAGTCGCCCCCAAGTTTGATGGGTTCTTC; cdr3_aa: CASSLVAPKFDGFF
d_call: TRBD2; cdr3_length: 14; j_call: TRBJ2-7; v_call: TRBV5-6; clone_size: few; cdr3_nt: TGTGCCAGCAGAGGGCGGGGGGGCACCGACGAGCAGTACTTC; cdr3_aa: CASRGRGGTDEQYF
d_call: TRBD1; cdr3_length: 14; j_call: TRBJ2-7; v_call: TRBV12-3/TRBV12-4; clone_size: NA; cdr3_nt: TGTGCCAGCAGTTTTCAGGGGGCCCCCTACGAGCAGTACTTC; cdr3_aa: CASSFQGAPYEQYF
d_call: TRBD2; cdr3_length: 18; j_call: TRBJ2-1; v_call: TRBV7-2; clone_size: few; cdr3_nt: TGTGCCAGCAGCTGGGGACTAGCGAAGACCAGCTCCTACAATGAGCAGTTCTTC; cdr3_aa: CASSWGLAKTSSYNEQFF
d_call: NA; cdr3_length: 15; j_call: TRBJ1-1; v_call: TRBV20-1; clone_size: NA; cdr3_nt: TGCAGTGCTACCCGGGCCGGGGGGCCGAACACTGAAGCTTTCTTT; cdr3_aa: CSATRAGGPNTEAFF
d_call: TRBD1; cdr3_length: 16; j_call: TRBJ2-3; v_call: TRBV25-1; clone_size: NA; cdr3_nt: TGTGCCAGCAGTCCCCGAGGACAGGGACCAGGGGGTACGCAGTATTTT; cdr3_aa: CASSPRGQGPGGTQYF
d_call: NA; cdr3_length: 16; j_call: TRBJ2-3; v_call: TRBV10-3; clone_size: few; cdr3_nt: TGTGCCATCAGGGGGGGCTCGACCTATAGCACAGATACGCAGTATTTT; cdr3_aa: CAIRGGSTYSTDTQYF
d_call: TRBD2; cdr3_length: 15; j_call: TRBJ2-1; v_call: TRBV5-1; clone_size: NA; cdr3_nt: TGCGCCAGCAGCTCCCAGGGGCGGGAGGTCAATGAGCAGTTCTTC; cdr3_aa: CASSSQGREVNEQFF
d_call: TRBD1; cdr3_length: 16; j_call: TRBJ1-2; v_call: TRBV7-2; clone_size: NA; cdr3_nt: TGTGCCAGCAGCGAAACAGGAGAACAGGGGGAGGATGGCTACACCTTC; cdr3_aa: CASSETGEQGEDGYTF
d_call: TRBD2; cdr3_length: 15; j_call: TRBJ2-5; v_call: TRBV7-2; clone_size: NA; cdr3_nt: TGTGCCAGCAGCGTCTTAGCGGGAGGGCCCGAGACCCAGTACTTC; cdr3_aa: CASSVLAGGPETQYF
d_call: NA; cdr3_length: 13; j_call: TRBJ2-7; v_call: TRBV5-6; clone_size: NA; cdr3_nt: TGTGCCAGCAGCTTGGTACAGGGCCACGAGCAGTACTTC; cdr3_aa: CASSLVQGHEQYF
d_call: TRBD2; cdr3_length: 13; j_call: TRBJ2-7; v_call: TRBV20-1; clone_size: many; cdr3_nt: TGCAGTGCTCTGGGACTAGCGCCCTACGAGCAGTACTTC; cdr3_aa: CSALGLAPYEQYF
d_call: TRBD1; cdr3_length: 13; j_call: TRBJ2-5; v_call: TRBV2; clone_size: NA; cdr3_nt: TGTGCCAGTCTACAGGGGGCACGAGAGACCCAGTACTTC; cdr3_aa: CASLQGARETQYF